This T cell receptor (beta chain) stems from a study of blood T cells in healthy people across ages. This clonotype has a count of ten or more. Primed by a sample-barcoded 5' primer and a J-beta primer mix, a second PCR proceeded for 7 to 11 cycles. TCRdb re-derived calls from the 5' RACE reads in MiXCR, one entry per CDR3 protein. The sample shows roughly 900,000 distinct CDR3 sequences, less than 35% of them seen only once. The germline V and J ends were trimmed by 0 bases and 7 bases, with 18 bases remaining between them. The germline gives CDR1 SGDLS, CDR2 YYNGEE. The CDR3 has 16 residues. This chain uses TRBV9 with TRBJ2-3; D possibly corresponds to TRBD2 (7 bases). This TCR derives from a woman older than 75 in good health. The sample comprised blood. CDR3 coding DNA: TGTGCCAGCAGCGTAGCTGGAGGGGGGGCCTTTCATACGCAGTATTTT. Its translation: CASSVAGGGAFHTQYF. The whole variable domain, remainder taken from reference TRBV9 and TRBJ2-3, is DSGVTQTPKHLITATGQRVTLRCSPRSGDLSVYWYQQSLDQGLQFLIQYYNGEERAKGNILERFSAQQFPDLHSELNLSSLELGDSALYFCASSVAGGGAFHTQYFGPGTRLTVL.